A selection of T cell receptor beta chains follows, all from one sample in a study of cytomegalovirus exposure and HLA in healthy donors. Assay: immunoSEQ multiplex PCR; the TCRdb copy retains only in-frame clones and omits some. This sample has about 160,000 clones; roughly 74% occur once, and the top ten carry less than 5%. Sequenced material: PBMCs. The receptors shown here come from a male donor in good health and CMV-seronegative. Both conserved end residues are part of each CDR3. A D gene is named only where the DNA matches it firmly. Clone size is stated in some rows and not others, as once, few, many or a class when expanded.

d_gene,j_gene,v_gene,abundance,CDR3nt,CDR3aa
TRBD2,TRBJ2-1,TRBV6-4,medium-sized,TGTGCCAGCAGTGACTCGGTAGCGGGGGGGTCCAATGAGCAGTTCTTC,CASSDSVAGGSNEQFF
-,TRBJ1-1,TRBV5-1,-,TGCGCCAGCAGCTTCGATTTCGGGAACACTGAAGCTTTCTTT,CASSFDFGNTEAFF
-,TRBJ1-2,TRBV11-3,-,TGTGCCAGCAGCCCCCTACAGTCGTGGGGCTACACCTTC,CASSPLQSWGYTF
-,TRBJ1-1,TRBV28,-,TGTGCCAGCAGTTTATCACAGGGCACTGAAGCTTTCTTT,CASSLSQGTEAFF
TRBD2,TRBJ2-7,TRBV7-9,-,TGTGCCAGCAGCTCCGGACTAGCGGCTTTCTACGAGCAGTACTTC,CASSSGLAAFYEQYF
-,TRBJ2-7,TRBV5-1,-,TGCGCCAGCAGCTTGGGCGATCCATCCTCCGAGCAGTACTTC,CASSLGDPSSEQYF
TRBD1,TRBJ2-7,TRBV7-9,-,TGTGCCAGCAGCTGGGGACAGGGCGGAGAGCAGTACTTC,CASSWGQGGEQYF
TRBD1,TRBJ1-6,TRBV11-2,-,TGTGCCAGCCGCCTCGGTAGGACAGGGGACTCACCCCTCCACTTT,CASRLGRTGDSPLHF
TRBD2,TRBJ2-2,TRBV7-9,-,TGTGCCAGCAGCTCCCGAATACTAGCGGGGAAAAACACCGGGGAGCTGTTTTTT,CASSSRILAGKNTGELFF
-,TRBJ2-2,TRBV7-9,-,TGTTCCAGCAGCTTCTCGCTCAGCACCGGGGAGCTGTTTTTT,CSSSFSLSTGELFF
-,TRBJ1-5,TRBV29-1,-,TGCAGCGTTGAGGTCGGGATGAATCAGCCCCAGCATTTT,CSVEVGMNQPQHF
TRBD1,TRBJ2-1,TRBV18,-,TGTGCCAGCTCACCGGACAGGGGAGAAAACAATGAGCAGTTCTTC,CASSPDRGENNEQFF
-,TRBJ1-6,TRBV5-1,-,TGCGCCAGCCCGTATTCACCCCTCCACTTT,CASPYSPLHF
-,TRBJ1-1,TRBV2,-,TGTGCCAGCAGTCCCCGGCGGGGGGGCGGGTCTGAAGCTTTCTTT,CASSPRRGGGSEAFF
TRBD1,TRBJ2-5,TRBV19,few,TGTGCCAGTAAAAGGGACAGGGGGCGAGAGACCCAGTACTTC,CASKRDRGRETQYF
TRBD1,TRBJ1-3,TRBV4-2,-,TGTGCCAGCAGTGCAAACAGGGGGCAATCTGGAAACACCATATATTTT,CASSANRGQSGNTIYF
-,TRBJ2-2,TRBV19,once,TGTGCCAGTAGAGTTCGTGTACCAGTCACCGGGGAGCTGTTTTTT,CASRVRVPVTGELFF
TRBD1,TRBJ1-1,TRBV6-1,-,TGTGCCAGCAGTGTTTGGACAGGGCAAATCACTGAAGCTTTCTTT,CASSVWTGQITEAFF